The rows below give T cell receptor beta chains drawn from one sample of a study of T-cell memory formation after mild COVID-19. TCRdb re-called the 5' RACE reads with MiXCR, one entry per CDR3 protein. The sample records approximately 89,000 distinct CDR3 sequences, around 13% being singletons. Sequenced: PBMCs or a T cell subset sorted from them (not recorded which). The source of these receptors is a man aged 18 to 35 who had mild COVID-19 (a few samples of this study predate the infection). Cell type and time point are not known. The CDR3 runs from the conserved cysteine through the conserved F or W. Fields, in order: J gene, V gene, clone size, D gene, CDR3 DNA, CDR3 protein. A D gene is named only where the DNA matches it firmly. Some rows mark clone size as missing; the rest say once, few, many or name a class of expanded clone.

j_call: TRBJ2-5
v_call: TRBV4-1
clone_size: .
d_call: .
cdr3_nt: TGCGCCAGCAGCCAAGATCTCGGGGGTTGGGAGACCCAGTACTTC
cdr3_aa: CASSQDLGGWETQYF

j_call: TRBJ2-7
v_call: TRBV12-5
clone_size: few
d_call: TRBD1
cdr3_nt: TGTGCTAGATGGACAGGGAGCCACGAGCAGTACTTC
cdr3_aa: CARWTGSHEQYF

j_call: TRBJ1-1
v_call: TRBV29-1
clone_size: few
d_call: .
cdr3_nt: TGCAGCGTTCGGCGTCAGGTGGCCACTGAAGCTTTCTTT
cdr3_aa: CSVRRQVATEAFF

j_call: TRBJ2-3
v_call: TRBV7-3
clone_size: many
d_call: TRBD2
cdr3_nt: TGTGCCAGCAGCTTAGAGACTAGCGGGAGACCCGATACGCAGTATTTT
cdr3_aa: CASSLETSGRPDTQYF

j_call: TRBJ2-3
v_call: TRBV7-2
clone_size: few
d_call: TRBD2
cdr3_nt: TGTGCCAGCAGCTTAAAGAGCGGGGGGCCGCTCACAGATACGCAGTATTTT
cdr3_aa: CASSLKSGGPLTDTQYF

j_call: TRBJ2-4
v_call: TRBV21-1
clone_size: few
d_call: .
cdr3_nt: TGTGCCAGCAGCAAAGGCCTCTTAAGGGGTACCAAAAACATTCAGTACTTC
cdr3_aa: CASSKGLLRGTKNIQYF

j_call: TRBJ2-5
v_call: TRBV9
clone_size: .
d_call: TRBD1
cdr3_nt: TGTGCCAGCAGCGGGACAGGGGTTCGAGAGACCCAGTACTTC
cdr3_aa: CASSGTGVRETQYF

j_call: TRBJ2-3
v_call: TRBV27
clone_size: few
d_call: TRBD1
cdr3_nt: TGTGCCAGCAGTGAGGGGGCGACCCGAACTACACCCACAGATACGCAGTATTTT
cdr3_aa: CASSEGATRTTPTDTQYF

j_call: TRBJ2-5
v_call: TRBV4-1
clone_size: many
d_call: .
cdr3_nt: TGCGCCAGCAGCCCAACCGGGGGAAAGACCCAGTACTTC
cdr3_aa: CASSPTGGKTQYF

j_call: TRBJ2-5
v_call: TRBV12-3/TRBV12-4
clone_size: many
d_call: .
cdr3_nt: TGTGCCAGCAGTTTAAGGGCGGAAGAGACCCAGTACTTC
cdr3_aa: CASSLRAEETQYF

j_call: TRBJ1-5
v_call: TRBV7-9
clone_size: many
d_call: .
cdr3_nt: TGTGCCAGCAGCAGCACGGTGGGGGTTCAGCCCCAGCATTTT
cdr3_aa: CASSSTVGVQPQHF

j_call: TRBJ2-3
v_call: TRBV18
clone_size: .
d_call: .
cdr3_nt: TGTGCCAGCTCACCCGGGGGCAGAGTGGATACGCAGTATTTT
cdr3_aa: CASSPGGRVDTQYF

j_call: TRBJ1-2
v_call: TRBV19
clone_size: few
d_call: .
cdr3_nt: TGTGCCACCATTGGGCAGGGCCCGAGCTACACCTTC
cdr3_aa: CATIGQGPSYTF

j_call: TRBJ1-1
v_call: TRBV6-2/TRBV6-3
clone_size: .
d_call: .
cdr3_nt: TGTGCCAGCAGTTACTCGAAGTCAGCAATGAACACTGAAGCTTTCTTT
cdr3_aa: CASSYSKSAMNTEAFF

j_call: TRBJ1-1
v_call: TRBV7-9
clone_size: few
d_call: .
cdr3_nt: TGTGCCAGCAGCCCTGCACAGATGAACACTGAAGCTTTCTTT
cdr3_aa: CASSPAQMNTEAFF

j_call: TRBJ2-5
v_call: TRBV5-6
clone_size: few
d_call: TRBD1
cdr3_nt: TGTGCCAGCAGCTTTGAGGGGGCATGGGAGACCCAGTACTTC
cdr3_aa: CASSFEGAWETQYF

j_call: TRBJ2-3
v_call: TRBV4-1
clone_size: .
d_call: .
cdr3_nt: TGCGCCAGCAGCCCAGGGGCAGGGCTCACAGATACGCAGTATTTT
cdr3_aa: CASSPGAGLTDTQYF

j_call: TRBJ2-2
v_call: TRBV4-2
clone_size: few
d_call: .
cdr3_nt: TGTGCCAGCAGCCAAGGGGTAGGGTTCACCGGGGAGCTGTTTTTT
cdr3_aa: CASSQGVGFTGELFF

j_call: TRBJ2-5
v_call: TRBV20-1
clone_size: .
d_call: TRBD2
cdr3_nt: TGCAGTGCTAGGCGGGGGCAAGAGACCCAGTACTTC
cdr3_aa: CSARRGQETQYF

j_call: TRBJ1-1
v_call: TRBV7-9
clone_size: few
d_call: .
cdr3_nt: TGTGCCAGCAGCTTAACAGATAGTGACAGCGAAGCTTTCTTT
cdr3_aa: CASSLTDSDSEAFF

j_call: TRBJ2-5
v_call: TRBV27
clone_size: .
d_call: TRBD2
cdr3_nt: TGTGCCAGCAGTTTGATCGCCCTGCTCGGTCCAGCGGGGGCTGAGACCCAGTACTTC
cdr3_aa: CASSLIALLGPAGAETQYF

j_call: TRBJ2-3
v_call: TRBV4-1
clone_size: .
d_call: .
cdr3_nt: TGCGCCAGCAGCCAAGAAGGGGCGCCAAGCACAGATACGCAGTATTTT
cdr3_aa: CASSQEGAPSTDTQYF

j_call: TRBJ2-5
v_call: TRBV20-1
clone_size: .
d_call: .
cdr3_nt: TGCAGTGCTAGAGATGTTGGGGAGACCCAGTACTTC
cdr3_aa: CSARDVGETQYF

j_call: TRBJ2-5
v_call: TRBV7-9
clone_size: .
d_call: TRBD2
cdr3_nt: TGTGCCAGCGTGCGGGAGGGGGAGACCCAGTACTTC
cdr3_aa: CASVREGETQYF

j_call: TRBJ2-1
v_call: TRBV29-1
clone_size: few
d_call: .
cdr3_nt: TGCAGCGTTGTATCCAGGGCAGATGAGCAGTTCTTC
cdr3_aa: CSVVSRADEQFF

j_call: TRBJ2-5
v_call: TRBV6-8
clone_size: many
d_call: TRBD1
cdr3_nt: TGTGCCAGCACCGGACAGGGGGATCAAGAGACCCAGTACTTC
cdr3_aa: CASTGQGDQETQYF

j_call: TRBJ1-2
v_call: TRBV6-5
clone_size: few
d_call: .
cdr3_nt: TGTGCCAGCAGTTACTCAACATACGATGGCTACACCTTC
cdr3_aa: CASSYSTYDGYTF

j_call: TRBJ2-7
v_call: TRBV7-6
clone_size: .
d_call: TRBD2
cdr3_nt: TGTGCCAGCGCTAGCGGGGGTGCCTACGAGCAGTACTTC
cdr3_aa: CASASGGAYEQYF

j_call: TRBJ2-1
v_call: TRBV14
clone_size: few
d_call: .
cdr3_nt: TGTGCCAGCAGCCACTTCTACATAGACTCCCCTTGGAATGAGCAGTTCTTC
cdr3_aa: CASSHFYIDSPWNEQFF

j_call: TRBJ1-1
v_call: TRBV24-1
clone_size: .
d_call: .
cdr3_nt: TGTGCCACCAGTGATCCAGGGCTCACTGAAGCTTTCTTT
cdr3_aa: CATSDPGLTEAFF

j_call: TRBJ2-7
v_call: TRBV7-9
clone_size: .
d_call: .
cdr3_nt: TGTGCCAGCAGCTTAGAACAGGGCGTGCACGAGCAGTACTTC
cdr3_aa: CASSLEQGVHEQYF

j_call: TRBJ2-3
v_call: TRBV5-1
clone_size: once
d_call: TRBD2
cdr3_nt: TGCGCCAGCAGCTTGTTTCAGCGGGGGACAGATACGCAGTATTTT
cdr3_aa: CASSLFQRGTDTQYF

j_call: TRBJ1-6
v_call: TRBV7-6
clone_size: few
d_call: .
cdr3_nt: TGTGCCAGCAGTTCCCACCCAGGGAGGGATAATTCACCCCTCCACTTT
cdr3_aa: CASSSHPGRDNSPLHF

j_call: TRBJ2-7
v_call: TRBV7-8
clone_size: .
d_call: .
cdr3_nt: TGTGCCAGCAGCTTAGGCGTCAGGCCTTACGAGCAGTACTTC
cdr3_aa: CASSLGVRPYEQYF

j_call: TRBJ2-3
v_call: TRBV6-5
clone_size: many
d_call: .
cdr3_nt: TGTGCCAGCAGTTACTATGGGGGAAGCACAGATACGCAGTATTTT
cdr3_aa: CASSYYGGSTDTQYF

j_call: TRBJ2-1
v_call: TRBV2
clone_size: once
d_call: .
cdr3_nt: TGTGCCAGCAGTGAAGCGCTGGGTCACTCGAACAACTCCTACAATGAGCAGTTCTTC
cdr3_aa: CASSEALGHSNNSYNEQFF

j_call: TRBJ1-5
v_call: TRBV6-2/TRBV6-3
clone_size: few
d_call: TRBD1
cdr3_nt: TGTGCCAGCAGTGGACAGGTTGATATCAATCAGCCCCAGCATTTT
cdr3_aa: CASSGQVDINQPQHF

j_call: TRBJ2-4
v_call: TRBV7-8
clone_size: few
d_call: .
cdr3_nt: TGTGCCAGCAGCCCCGGGACAGCGGGTAAAAACATTCAGTACTTC
cdr3_aa: CASSPGTAGKNIQYF

j_call: TRBJ2-5
v_call: TRBV4-2
clone_size: .
d_call: TRBD2
cdr3_nt: TGTGCCAGCAGCCAAGAAGGAGCGGGGGGACAAGAGACCCAGTACTTC
cdr3_aa: CASSQEGAGGQETQYF

j_call: TRBJ2-2
v_call: TRBV6-1
clone_size: .
d_call: .
cdr3_nt: TGTGCCATTTCACGTGAAGTCACCGGGGAGCTGTTTTTT
cdr3_aa: CAISREVTGELFF

j_call: TRBJ2-3
v_call: TRBV5-1
clone_size: .
d_call: TRBD2
cdr3_nt: TGCGCCAGCAGCTTGCGGGGGGGGAACACAGATACGCAGTATTTT
cdr3_aa: CASSLRGGNTDTQYF

j_call: TRBJ1-1
v_call: TRBV6-5
clone_size: many
d_call: .
cdr3_nt: TGTGCCAGCAGTTATGAGGGTATGAGGACTGAAGCTTTCTTT
cdr3_aa: CASSYEGMRTEAFF

j_call: TRBJ2-5
v_call: TRBV7-9
clone_size: .
d_call: TRBD1
cdr3_nt: TGTGCCAGCAGCGTTTGGGACAGGAGCTCCGAAGAGACCCAGTACTTC
cdr3_aa: CASSVWDRSSEETQYF

j_call: TRBJ2-5
v_call: TRBV4-3
clone_size: .
d_call: .
cdr3_nt: TGCGCCAGCAGCCAAGATCATCCTAGCCAAGAGACCCAGTACTTC
cdr3_aa: CASSQDHPSQETQYF

j_call: TRBJ1-6
v_call: TRBV7-8
clone_size: few
d_call: .
cdr3_nt: TGTGCCAGCAGCTTAGATCCGGGGTCTACCGTTAGCTCCTATAATTCACCCCTCCACTTT
cdr3_aa: CASSLDPGSTVSSYNSPLHF

j_call: TRBJ2-5
v_call: TRBV7-9
clone_size: .
d_call: .
cdr3_nt: TGTGCCAGCAGCTTGCTAAGTTCCGGACAGCAAGAGACCCAGTACTTC
cdr3_aa: CASSLLSSGQQETQYF